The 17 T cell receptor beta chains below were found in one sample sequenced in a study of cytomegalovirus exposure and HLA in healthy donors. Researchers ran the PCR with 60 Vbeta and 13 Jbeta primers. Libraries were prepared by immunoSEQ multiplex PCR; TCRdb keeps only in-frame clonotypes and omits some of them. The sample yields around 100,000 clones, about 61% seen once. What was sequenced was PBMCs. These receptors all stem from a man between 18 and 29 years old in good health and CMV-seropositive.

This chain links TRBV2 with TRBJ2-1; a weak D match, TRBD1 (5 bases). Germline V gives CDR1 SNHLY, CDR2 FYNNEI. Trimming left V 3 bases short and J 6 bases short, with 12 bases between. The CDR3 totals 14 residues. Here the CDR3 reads CASSDRVAVNEQFF. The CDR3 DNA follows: TGTGCCAGCAGTGACAGGGTGGCTGTCAATGAGCAGTTCTTC.

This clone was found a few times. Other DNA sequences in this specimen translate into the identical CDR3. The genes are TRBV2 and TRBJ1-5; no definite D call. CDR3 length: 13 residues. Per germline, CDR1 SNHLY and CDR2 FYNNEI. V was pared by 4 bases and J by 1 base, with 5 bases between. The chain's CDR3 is CASSGQSNQPQHF. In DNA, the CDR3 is TGTGCCAGCAGTGGTCAAAGCAATCAGCCCCAGCATTTT.

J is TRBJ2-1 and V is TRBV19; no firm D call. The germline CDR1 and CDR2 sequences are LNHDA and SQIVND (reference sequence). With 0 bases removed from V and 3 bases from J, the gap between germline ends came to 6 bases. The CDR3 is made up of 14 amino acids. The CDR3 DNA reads TGTGCCAGTAGTATAGATCCTCGCTACAATGAGCAGTTCTTC. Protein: CASSIDPRYNEQFF.

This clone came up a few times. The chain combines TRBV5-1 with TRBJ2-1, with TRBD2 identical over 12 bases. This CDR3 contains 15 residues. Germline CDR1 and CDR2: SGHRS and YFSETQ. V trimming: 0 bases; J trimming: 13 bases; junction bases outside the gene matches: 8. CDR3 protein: CASSLAGLAGGQQFF. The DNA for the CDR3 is TGCGCCAGCAGCTTGGCGGGGCTAGCGGGGGGGCAACAGTTCTTC.

The CDR3 sequence is CASSRFADREVGEKLFF. DNA of the CDR3: TGTGCCAGCTCACGGTTCGCCGACAGGGAGGTTGGTGAAAAACTGTTTTTT. The rearrangement joins TRBV18 to TRBJ1-4; TRBD1 aligns across 7 bases. Germline V gives CDR1 KGHSH, CDR2 LQKENI. The CDR3 has 17 amino acids. The ends lost 4 bases at V and 7 bases at J; junction bases unmatched: 15.

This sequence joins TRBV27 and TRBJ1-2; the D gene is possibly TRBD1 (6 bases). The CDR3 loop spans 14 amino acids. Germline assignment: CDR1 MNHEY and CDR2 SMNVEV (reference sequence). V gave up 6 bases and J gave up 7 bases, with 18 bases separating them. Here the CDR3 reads CASRPSGDLGGYTF. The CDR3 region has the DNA TGTGCCAGCAGACCATCAGGGGATCTGGGTGGCTACACCTTC.

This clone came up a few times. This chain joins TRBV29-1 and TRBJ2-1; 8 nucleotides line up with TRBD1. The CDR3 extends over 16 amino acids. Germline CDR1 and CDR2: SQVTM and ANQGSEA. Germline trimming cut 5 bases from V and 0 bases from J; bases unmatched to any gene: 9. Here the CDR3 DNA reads TGCAGCGTTCATAGACAGGGGCGAAGCTCCTACAATGAGCAGTTCTTC. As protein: CSVHRQGRSSYNEQFF.

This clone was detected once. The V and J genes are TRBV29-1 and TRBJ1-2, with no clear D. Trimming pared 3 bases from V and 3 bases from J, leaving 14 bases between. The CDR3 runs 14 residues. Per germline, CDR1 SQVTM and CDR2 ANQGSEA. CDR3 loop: CSVDHQADYYGYTF. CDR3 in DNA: TGCAGCGTTGATCACCAGGCGGACTACTATGGCTACACCTTC.

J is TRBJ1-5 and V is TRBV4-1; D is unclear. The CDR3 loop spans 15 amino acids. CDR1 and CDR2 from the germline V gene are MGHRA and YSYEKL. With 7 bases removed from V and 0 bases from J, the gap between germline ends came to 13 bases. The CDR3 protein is CASTDWHPSNQPQHF. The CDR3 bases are TGCGCCAGCACGGACTGGCATCCTAGCAATCAGCCCCAGCATTTT.

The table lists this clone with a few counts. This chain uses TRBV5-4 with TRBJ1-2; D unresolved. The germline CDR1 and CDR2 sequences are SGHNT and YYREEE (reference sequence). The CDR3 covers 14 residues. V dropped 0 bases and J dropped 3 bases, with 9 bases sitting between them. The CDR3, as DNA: TGTGCCAGCAGCTTGGTAGAGGGCCACTATGGCTACACCTTC. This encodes CASSLVEGHYGYTF.

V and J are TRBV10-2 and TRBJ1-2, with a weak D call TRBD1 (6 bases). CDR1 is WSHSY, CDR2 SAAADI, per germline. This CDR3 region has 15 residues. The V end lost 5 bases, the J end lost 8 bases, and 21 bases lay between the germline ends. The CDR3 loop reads CASSSTTGGAWGYTF. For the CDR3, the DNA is TGCGCCAGCAGTTCGACAACGGGGGGGGCTTGGGGCTACACCTTC.

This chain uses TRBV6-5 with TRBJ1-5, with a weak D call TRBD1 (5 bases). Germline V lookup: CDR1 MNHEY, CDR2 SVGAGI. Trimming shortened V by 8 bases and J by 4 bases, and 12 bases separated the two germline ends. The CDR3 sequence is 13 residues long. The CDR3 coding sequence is TGTGCCAGCGTCGCCGGGGGGAATCAGCCCCAGCATTTT. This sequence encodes CASVAGGNQPQHF.

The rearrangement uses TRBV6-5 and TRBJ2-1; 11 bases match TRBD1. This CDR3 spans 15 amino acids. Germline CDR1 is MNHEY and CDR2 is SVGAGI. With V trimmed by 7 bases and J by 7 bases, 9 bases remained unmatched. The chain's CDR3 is CASTPRGTGGNEQFF. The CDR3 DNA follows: TGTGCCAGCACCCCCCGTGGGACAGGGGGGAATGAGCAGTTCTTC.

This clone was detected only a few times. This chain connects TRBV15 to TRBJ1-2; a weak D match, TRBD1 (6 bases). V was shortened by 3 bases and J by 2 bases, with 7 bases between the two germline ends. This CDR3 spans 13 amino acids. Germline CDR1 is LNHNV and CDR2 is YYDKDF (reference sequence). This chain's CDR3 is CATSSQGNYGYTF. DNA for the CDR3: TGTGCCACCAGCAGCCAGGGGAACTATGGCTACACCTTC. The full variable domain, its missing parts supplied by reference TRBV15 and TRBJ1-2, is DAMVIQNPRYQVTQFGKPVTLSCSQTLNHNVMYWYQQKSSQAPKLLFHYYDKDFNNEADTPDNFQSRRPNTSFCFLDIRSPGLGDTAMYLCATSSQGNYGYTFGSGTRLTVV.

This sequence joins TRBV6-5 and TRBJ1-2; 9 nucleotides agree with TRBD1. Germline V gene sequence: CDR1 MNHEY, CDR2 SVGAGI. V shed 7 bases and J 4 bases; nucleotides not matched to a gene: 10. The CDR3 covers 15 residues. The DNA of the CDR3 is TGTGCCAGCACAAAACCGGGACAGGGACCCTATGGCTACACCTTC. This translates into CASTKPGQGPYGYTF.

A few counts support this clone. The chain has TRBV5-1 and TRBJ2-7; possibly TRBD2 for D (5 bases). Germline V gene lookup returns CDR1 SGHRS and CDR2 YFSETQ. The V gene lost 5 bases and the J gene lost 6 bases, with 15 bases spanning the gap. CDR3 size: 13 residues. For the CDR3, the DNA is TGCGCCAGCAGGATCGATCCCGCGGGCGAGCAGTACTTC. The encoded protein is CASRIDPAGEQYF.

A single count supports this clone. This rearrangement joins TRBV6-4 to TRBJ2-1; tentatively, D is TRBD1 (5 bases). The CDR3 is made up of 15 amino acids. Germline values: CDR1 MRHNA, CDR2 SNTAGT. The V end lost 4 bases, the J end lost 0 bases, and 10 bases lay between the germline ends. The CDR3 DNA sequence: TGTGCCAGCAGTGTGGACATGAGCTCCTACAATGAGCAGTTCTTC. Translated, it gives CASSVDMSSYNEQFF.